One T cell receptor (beta chain) is described in this entry. Original processing notes: Reference gene primer amplification in the assay estimated nucleated cell counts. Some clones are missing from TCRdb's copy, which holds only in-frame ones; the method was immunoSEQ multiplex PCR. V and J calls and clone size come straight from that table; D and trimming were deduced from the DNA. The sample consists of some 140,000 clones, around 80% of them appearing once. The sample comes from a study of blood T cell repertoires in COVID-19. CDR1 and CDR2 from the germline V gene are GTSNPN and SVGIG (reference sequence). CDR3 length: 13 amino acids. V was trimmed by 3 bases and J by 2 bases, leaving 10 bases between them.

This sequence was found in a man of 80 years or more with acute or convalescent COVID-19. Sequencing used peripheral blood. This rearrangement joins TRBV30 to TRBJ1-2; the D is unclear. The CDR3 protein is CAWSLAENYGYTF. The CDR3 nucleotides are TGTGCCTGGAGCCTGGCAGAAAACTATGGCTACACCTTC.